This TCR beta chain was sequenced for a study of T cell changes during pregnancy in multiple sclerosis. Germline V gene data show CDR1 as MDHEN and CDR2 as SYDVKM. CDR3 length: 14 amino acids. The V and J ends lost 2 bases and 7 bases, in that order; junction bases with no gene match: 4. TCRdb's table, derived via immunoSEQ multiplex PCR, lists solely in-frame clones and lacks some. The sample holds approximately 39,000 clones, around 90% seen once. Sequences were derived from CD4+ T cells from peripheral blood mononuclear cells, sampled in the second trimester of pregnancy. The genes are TRBV28 and TRBJ1-5; 8 nucleotides agree with TRBD1. The TCR sequence derives from a female donor with multiple sclerosis, enrolled in a pregnancy study. CDR3 DNA sequence: TGTGCCAGCAGTTTACAGGGGGCGCAACAGCCCCAGCATTTT. Amino acid sequence: CASSLQGAQQPQHF.